A single sample is the source of the 27 T cell receptor beta chains below, sequenced in a study of cytomegalovirus exposure and HLA in healthy donors. PCR involved 60 Vbeta and 13 Jbeta primers. TCRdb's table, derived via immunoSEQ multiplex PCR, lists solely in-frame clones and lacks some. Seen here are around 130,000 clones, 83% observed once, and the top ten hold 0.95% to 1.5%. Sample: PBMCs. These receptors came from a girl aged 2-10 years in good health and CMV-seronegative.

The sample holds a few counts of this clone. The CDR3, as DNA: TGTGCCAGCAGCCCTGGACAGGGGGGCACTGAAGCTTTCTTT. This codes for CASSPGQGGTEAFF. This sequence joins TRBV6-1 and TRBJ1-1, with TRBD1 identical over 10 bases. This CDR3 region has 14 residues. The V and J ends lost 6 bases and 4 bases, in that order; junction bases with no gene match: 5. Germline V gene data show CDR1 as MNHNS and CDR2 as SASEGT.

V usage is TRBV7-9 and J usage is TRBJ1-2; 8 nucleotides agree with TRBD1. This CDR3 has 12 amino acids. The germline V gene encodes CDR1 SEHNR and CDR2 FQNEAQ (reference sequence). V lost 5 bases to trimming and J lost 7 bases; unmatched junction nucleotides: 3. DNA of the CDR3: TGTGCCAGCAGCCGAGACAGGGGTGGCTACACCTTC. Translated, it gives CASSRDRGGYTF.

This chain's CDR3 is CASSRSGSGGPQDTQYF. In DNA form, the CDR3 reads TGCGCCAGCAGCCGCTCTGGGTCGGGAGGGCCGCAAGATACGCAGTATTTT. This chain joins TRBV4-1 and TRBJ2-3, with TRBD2 matching 8 bases. The J segment lost 5 bases and the V segment lost 4 bases, leaving 14 bases of the junction unmatched. The CDR3 loop spans 17 amino acids. CDR1 and CDR2 from the germline V gene are MGHRA and YSYEKL.

V and J are TRBV19 and TRBJ1-5; 7 positions match TRBD1. In germline, CDR1 is LNHDA, CDR2 SQIVND (reference sequence). This CDR3 region has 14 residues. After removal of 7 bases from V and 0 bases from J, the junction contained 3 bases not matched to a gene. CDR3 in amino acids: CASIGQDSNQPQHF. CDR3 DNA: TGTGCCAGTATTGGACAGGATAGCAATCAGCCCCAGCATTTT. The complete variable domain, with remaining parts taken from reference TRBV19 and TRBJ1-5, reads DGGITQSPKYLFRKEGQNVTLSCEQNLNHDAMYWYRQDPGQGLRLIYYSQIVNDFQKGDIAEGYSVSREKKESFPLTVTSAQKNPTAFYLCASIGQDSNQPQHFGDGTRLSIL.

The CDR3 sequence is CASSLLLTSRVFYEQYF. The CDR3 DNA sequence: TGTGCCAGCAGCTTACTACTAACTAGCCGGGTTTTCTACGAGCAGTACTTC. The chain recombines TRBV7-8 with TRBJ2-7; possible D gene TRBD2, 6 bases. V lost 2 bases to trimming and J lost 3 bases, with 20 bases between them. The CDR3 is 17 amino acids. Germline V lookup: CDR1 SGHVS, CDR2 FQNEAQ.

The sample holds one count of this clone. The chain is built from TRBV15 and TRBJ2-2, with TRBD2 matching over 7 bases. The CDR3 consists of 17 residues. CDR1 and CDR2 (germline): LNHNV, YYDKDF (reference sequence). With 5 bases clipped from V and 7 bases from J, the junction kept 16 bases outside the gene matches. For the CDR3, the DNA is TGTGCCACCAGCGATCGGCTCCGGGCCACGGGAGGCGGGGAGCTGTTTTTT. Translating gives CATSDRLRATGGGELFF.

The chain is built from TRBV27 and TRBJ1-2; D might be TRBD1 (5 bases). The CDR3 sequence is 13 residues long. Germline lookup yields CDR1 MNHEY and CDR2 SMNVEV (reference sequence). Trimming cost V 5 bases and J 8 bases, with 15 bases left between them. CDR3 sequence reads: CASSEGAVRGYTF. The CDR3 DNA reads as TGTGCCAGCAGTGAAGGGGCGGTACGGGGCTACACCTTC.

This chain connects TRBV27 to TRBJ1-1; possibly TRBD1 for D (6 bases). Trimming took off 4 bases at V and 5 bases at J, with 14 bases between the two ends. Germline loops: CDR1 MNHEY, CDR2 SMNVEV (reference sequence). The CDR3 is made up of 14 amino acids. CDR3 coding DNA: TGTGCCAGCAGTTCTACAGGGTCGTGGACTGAAGCTTTCTTT. It translates to CASSSTGSWTEAFF.

The rearrangement links TRBV27 to TRBJ2-2, with 7 positions matching TRBD2. With 4 bases clipped from V and 13 bases from J, the junction kept 9 bases outside the gene matches. The length of the CDR3 is 13 residues. Germline CDR1 and CDR2: MNHEY and SMNVEV (reference sequence). The CDR3 DNA follows: TGTGCCAGCAGTTCCCGGGGAGGGCGGGGGCTGTTTTTT. The encoded protein is CASSSRGGRGLFF.

This chain links TRBV7-9 with TRBJ1-2; 7 bases line up with TRBD1. The CDR3 covers 13 residues. Trimming at V came to 4 bases and at J to 4 bases, leaving 3 bases not matched to a gene. Per germline, CDR1 SEHNR and CDR2 FQNEAQ (reference sequence). The CDR3 here is CASSWDSSYGYTF. In DNA, the CDR3 is TGTGCCAGCAGCTGGGACAGCTCCTATGGCTACACCTTC.

The rearrangement uses TRBV2 and TRBJ2-7; 12 bases are shared with TRBD2. J was trimmed by 3 bases and V by 1 base; bases with no gene match: 4. Per the germline V gene, CDR1 is SNHLY and CDR2 is FYNNEI. The CDR3 runs to 16 residues. The CDR3 coding sequence is TGTGCCAGCAGTGAAGGACTAGCGGGAGTTGGCTACGAGCAGTACTTC. Its translation: CASSEGLAGVGYEQYF.

This clone was seen once. The chain is built from TRBV15 and TRBJ1-1; TRBD1 aligns across 9 bases. Per the germline V gene, CDR1 is LNHNV and CDR2 is YYDKDF (reference sequence). This CDR3 has 15 amino acids. Trimming took 1 base from V and 2 from J; bases not matched to a gene: 2. CDR3 in amino acids: CATSRGGQGNTEAFF. The CDR3 bases are TGTGCCACCAGCAGAGGGGGACAGGGTAACACTGAAGCTTTCTTT.

The rearrangement links TRBV7-9 to TRBJ2-3; maybe TRBD2 (5 bases). The germline CDR1 and CDR2 sequences are SEHNR and FQNEAQ (reference sequence). Between the trimmed V and J ends, which lost 5 bases and 4 bases, there was a span of 13 bases. The CDR3 is 14 residues long. CDR3 in amino acids: CASSASWGADTQYF. DNA of the CDR3: TGTGCCAGCAGCGCCTCTTGGGGAGCAGATACGCAGTATTTT.

The chain joins TRBV6-6 to TRBJ2-3; 8 nucleotides align to TRBD2. Trimming cost V 7 bases and J 1 base; bases outside gene matches: 4. Looked up from germline, CDR1 is MNHNY and CDR2 is SVGAGI (reference sequence). CDR3 length equals 14 residues. The CDR3 nucleotides read TGTGCCAGCACCCAGACTAGCGGCACAGATACGCAGTATTTT. The encoded protein is CASTQTSGTDTQYF.

The V and J genes are TRBV6-4 and TRBJ2-2, with D perhaps TRBD1 (6 bases). V was pared by 0 bases and J by 3 bases, with 11 bases between. Looked up from germline, CDR1 is MRHNA and CDR2 is SNTAGT. The CDR3 length is 16 residues. CDR3 coding DNA: TGTGCCAGCAGTGACTCTCTGGACAGAGACACCGGGGAGCTGTTTTTT. Its translation is CASSDSLDRDTGELFF.

The CDR3 protein is CASSFLGQAKLEAFF. The CDR3 region has the DNA TGTGCCAGCAGTTTCCTAGGACAGGCAAAGCTTGAAGCTTTCTTT. The rearrangement uses TRBV7-8 and TRBJ1-1; 7 bases are shared with TRBD1. Germline CDR1 and CDR2: SGHVS and FQNEAQ. Trimming cost V 6 bases and J 7 bases; bases outside gene matches: 14. The CDR3 is 15 residues long.

The chain joins TRBV5-4 to TRBJ2-7, with 11 nucleotides matching TRBD2. The CDR3 spans 17 residues. Germline CDR1 is SGHNT and CDR2 is YYREEE (reference sequence). Losses at the gene ends were 2 bases for V and 2 bases for J; bases not matched to a gene: 9. DNA of the CDR3: TGTGCCAGCAGCTTACCCATAGCGGGAGGGAATCCCTACGAGCAGTACTTC. Translation: CASSLPIAGGNPYEQYF.

The V gene is TRBV20-1, the J gene TRBJ2-1; D is unresolved. V lost 0 bases, J lost 12 bases, and 9 bases lay in between. Germline V gives CDR1 DFQATT, CDR2 SNEGSKA (reference sequence). The CDR3 has 11 amino acids. CDR3 region: CSARDAFVQFF. The CDR3 DNA follows: TGCAGTGCTAGAGATGCGTTTGTGCAGTTCTTC.

The chain uses TRBV9 and TRBJ1-1; 11 bases line up with TRBD1. Germline V gene lookup returns CDR1 SGDLS and CDR2 YYNGEE. Germline trimming cut 3 bases from V and 11 bases from J; bases unmatched to any gene: 12. CDR3 length: 15 residues. CDR3 sequence (DNA): TGTGCCAGCAGCGCCTCGGACAGGGGGCGTTTTGCGGCTTTCTTT. It specifies CASSASDRGRFAAFF.

This chain links TRBV4-1 with TRBJ2-1, with D unclear. The V gene lost 4 bases and the J gene lost 4 bases, with 8 bases spanning the gap. Per germline, CDR1 MGHRA and CDR2 YSYEKL. The CDR3 has 13 residues. The CDR3 spells CASSRVVYNEQFF. For the CDR3, the DNA is TGCGCCAGCAGCCGCGTAGTATACAATGAGCAGTTCTTC.

The chain couples TRBV15 to TRBJ2-7; D possibly corresponds to TRBD2 (5 bases). Trimming pared 0 bases from V and 4 bases from J, leaving 13 bases between. CDR1 is LNHNV, CDR2 YYDKDF, per germline (reference sequence). The CDR3 totals 15 residues. The CDR3 sequence is CATSRDPSSRYEQYF. Written as DNA, the CDR3 is TGTGCCACCAGCAGAGATCCTAGCTCTCGTTACGAGCAGTACTTC.

This clone has just a few counts. The genes are TRBV4-2 and TRBJ1-6; D uncertain. V lost 0 bases, J lost 0 bases, and 12 bases lay in between. Germline lookup yields CDR1 LGHNA and CDR2 YNFKEQ. The CDR3 runs to 18 residues. In nucleotides, the CDR3 is TGTGCCAGCAGCCAAGATTCGGAGGGATTCTCCTATAATTCACCCCTCCACTTT. The encoded protein is CASSQDSEGFSYNSPLHF.

The chain carries TRBV5-6 and TRBJ2-5, with TRBD1 matching over 8 bases. The CDR3 is 14 residues long. V was pared by 0 bases and J by 7 bases, with 5 bases of the junction left unmatched. Germline V gene data show CDR1 as SGHDT and CDR2 as YYEEEE. CDR3 sequence: CASSLETGEGTQYF. The CDR3 DNA follows: TGTGCCAGCAGCTTGGAGACAGGGGAAGGGACCCAGTACTTC.

This clone appeared once. This chain links TRBV27 with TRBJ2-1, with D possibly matching TRBD1 (5 bases). Between the trimmed V and J ends, which lost 2 bases and 1 base, there was a span of 9 bases. This CDR3 region has 15 residues. Germline CDR1 is MNHEY and CDR2 is SMNVEV (reference sequence). The chain's CDR3 is CASSLTRVSYNEQFF. The CDR3 DNA reads as TGTGCCAGCAGTTTAACCAGGGTTTCCTACAATGAGCAGTTCTTC.

V is TRBV18 and J is TRBJ1-4; 9 bases are a match to TRBD1. CDR1 is KGHSH and CDR2 is LQKENI in the germline V gene. The V and J ends lost 5 bases and 4 bases, in that order; junction bases with no gene match: 8. The CDR3 runs 16 residues. CDR3 nucleotide sequence: TGTGCCAGCTCATCTAACCCGGGACAGGGTAATGAAAAACTGTTTTTT. It translates to CASSSNPGQGNEKLFF.

The chain recombines TRBV6-5 with TRBJ2-7; D gene ambiguous. The CDR3 totals 11 residues. Germline V gives CDR1 MNHEY, CDR2 SVGAGI. Deletions cut 7 bases from V and 6 bases from J, with 10 bases between. The CDR3 reads CASKTGGEQYF. In nucleotides, the CDR3 is TGTGCCAGCAAAACGGGTGGCGAGCAGTACTTC.

This sequence joins TRBV20-1 and TRBJ2-5; D remains ambiguous. The germline V and J ends were trimmed by 0 bases and 7 bases, with 6 bases remaining between them. Germline V gene sequence: CDR1 DFQATT, CDR2 SNEGSKA (reference sequence). This CDR3 contains 11 residues. The CDR3 reads CSARDGGTQYF. CDR3 bases: TGCAGTGCTAGAGACGGTGGGACCCAGTACTTC.